The source of this T cell receptor (beta chain) is a study of regulatory T cells in long-lasting Graves disease. Study-level points and caveats: Analysis covered peripheral blood alone, not thyroid tissue.

This clonotype was counted only a few times. Its antigen is unknown. Described time point: persistent/refractory GD, antithyroid drugs over 5 years with positive TRAb. Extracted RNA from PBMCs served as the source of the TCR library. Recruitment took place at an endocrinology department in Xi'an, China. CDR1 and CDR2 (germline): SGHRS, YFSETQ. The CDR3 runs to 17 residues. V lost 0 bases and J 0 bases, leaving 12 bases between the germline ends. CDR3-region Arm-PCR and iRepertoire HTBI primers produced the TCR beta libraries. Using its own MiXCR run on the multiplex PCR reads, TCRdb lists one record per CDR3 protein. The data show 350,000 to 500,000 distinct CDR3 sequences, over 20% seen once.

Material: peripheral blood mononuclear cells (PBMCs), obtained when the disease was refractory, from a patient treated with antithyroid drugs. The TCR originated in a female donor with Graves disease. The V call is TRBV5-1, the J call TRBJ1-4; D ambiguous. The CDR3 region has the DNA TGCGCCAGCAGCTTGGGAGGTTGGGCCGCAACTAATGAAAAACTGTTTTTT. This sequence encodes CASSLGGWAATNEKLFF.